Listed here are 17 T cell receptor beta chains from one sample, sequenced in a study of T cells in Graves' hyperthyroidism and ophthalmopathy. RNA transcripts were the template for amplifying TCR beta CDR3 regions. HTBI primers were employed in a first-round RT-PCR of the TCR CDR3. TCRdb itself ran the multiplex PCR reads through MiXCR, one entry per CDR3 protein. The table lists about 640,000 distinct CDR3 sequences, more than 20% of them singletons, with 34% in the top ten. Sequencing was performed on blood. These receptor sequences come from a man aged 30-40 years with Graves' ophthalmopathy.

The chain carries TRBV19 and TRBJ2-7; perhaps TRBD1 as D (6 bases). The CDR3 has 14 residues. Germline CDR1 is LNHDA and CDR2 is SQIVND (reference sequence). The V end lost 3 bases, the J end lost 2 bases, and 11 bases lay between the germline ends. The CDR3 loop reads CASSIAPGAYEQYF. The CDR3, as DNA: TGTGCCAGTAGTATTGCCCCAGGGGCCTACGAGCAGTACTTC. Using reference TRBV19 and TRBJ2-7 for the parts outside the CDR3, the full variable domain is DGGITQSPKYLFRKEGQNVTLSCEQNLNHDAMYWYRQDPGQGLRLIYYSQIVNDFQKGDIAEGYSVSREKKESFPLTVTSAQKNPTAFYLCASSIAPGAYEQYFGPGTRLTVT.

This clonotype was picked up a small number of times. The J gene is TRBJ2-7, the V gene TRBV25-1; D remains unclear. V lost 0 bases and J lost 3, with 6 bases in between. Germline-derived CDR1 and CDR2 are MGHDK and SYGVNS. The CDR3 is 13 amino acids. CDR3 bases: TGTGCCAGCAGTGAATATATCCGCTACGAGCAGTACTTC. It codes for CASSEYIRYEQYF.

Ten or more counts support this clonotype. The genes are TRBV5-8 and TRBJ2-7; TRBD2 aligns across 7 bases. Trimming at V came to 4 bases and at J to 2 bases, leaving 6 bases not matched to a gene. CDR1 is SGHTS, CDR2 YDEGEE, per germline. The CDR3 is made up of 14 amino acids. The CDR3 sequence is CASSLGGVPYEQYF. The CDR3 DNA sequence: TGTGCCAGCAGCCTTGGGGGGGTACCCTACGAGCAGTACTTC.

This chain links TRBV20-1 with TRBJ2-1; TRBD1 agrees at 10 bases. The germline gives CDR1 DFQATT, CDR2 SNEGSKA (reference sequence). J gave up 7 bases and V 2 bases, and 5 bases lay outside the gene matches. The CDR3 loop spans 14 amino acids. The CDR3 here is CSARSRQGANEQFF. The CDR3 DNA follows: TGCAGTGCTAGAAGTAGACAGGGGGCAAATGAGCAGTTCTTC.

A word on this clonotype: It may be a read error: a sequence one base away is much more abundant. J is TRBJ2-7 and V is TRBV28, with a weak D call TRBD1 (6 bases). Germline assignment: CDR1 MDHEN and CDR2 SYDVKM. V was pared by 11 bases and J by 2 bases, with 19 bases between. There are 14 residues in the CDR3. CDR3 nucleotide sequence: TGTGCCGGCAACACAGGGCTCGGGGCCTACGAGCAGTACTTC. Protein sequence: CAGNTGLGAYEQYF. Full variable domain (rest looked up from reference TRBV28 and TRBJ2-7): DVKVTQSSRYLVKRTGEKVFLECVQDMDHENMFWYRQDPGLGLRLIYFSYDVKMKEKGDIPEGYSVSREKKERFSLILESASTNQTSMYLCAGNTGLGAYEQYFGPGTRLTVT.

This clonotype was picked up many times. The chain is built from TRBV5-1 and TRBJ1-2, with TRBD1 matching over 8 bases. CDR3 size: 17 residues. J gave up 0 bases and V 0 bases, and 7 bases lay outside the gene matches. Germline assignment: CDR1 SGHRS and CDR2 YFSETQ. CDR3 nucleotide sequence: TGCGCCAGCAGCTTGGGGGGACAGGCAACATCTAACTATGGCTACACCTTC. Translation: CASSLGGQATSNYGYTF.

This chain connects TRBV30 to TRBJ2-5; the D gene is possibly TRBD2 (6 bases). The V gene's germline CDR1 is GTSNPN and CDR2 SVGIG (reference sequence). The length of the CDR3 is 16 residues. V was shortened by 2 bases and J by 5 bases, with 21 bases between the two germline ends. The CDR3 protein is CAWSSWGDSIGETQYF. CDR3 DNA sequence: TGTGCCTGGAGTAGTTGGGGGGATAGTATCGGGGAGACCCAGTACTTC.

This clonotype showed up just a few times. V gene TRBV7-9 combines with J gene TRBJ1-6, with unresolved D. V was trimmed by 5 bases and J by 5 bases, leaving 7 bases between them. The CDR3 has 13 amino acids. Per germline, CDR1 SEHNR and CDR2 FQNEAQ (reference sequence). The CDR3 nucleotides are TGTGCCAGCAGCCCCGGCGATAATTCACCCCTCCACTTT. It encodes CASSPGDNSPLHF.

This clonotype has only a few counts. The CDR3 nucleotides read TGTGCCAGCAGCACGCGACAGGGTGCGGGGGAGACCCAGTACTTC. Protein sequence: CASSTRQGAGETQYF. The V gene is TRBV7-9, the J gene TRBJ2-5; TRBD1 might be the D (7 bases). Germline loops: CDR1 SEHNR, CDR2 FQNEAQ (reference sequence). This CDR3 region has 15 residues. V lost 5 bases and J lost 5, with 18 bases in between. The complete variable domain, with remaining parts taken from reference TRBV7-9 and TRBJ2-5, reads DTGVSQNPRHKITKRGQNVTFRCDPISEHNRLYWYRQTLGQGPEFLTYFQNEAQLEKSRLLSDRFSAERPKGSFSTLEIQRTEQGDSAMYLCASSTRQGAGETQYFGPGTRLLVL.

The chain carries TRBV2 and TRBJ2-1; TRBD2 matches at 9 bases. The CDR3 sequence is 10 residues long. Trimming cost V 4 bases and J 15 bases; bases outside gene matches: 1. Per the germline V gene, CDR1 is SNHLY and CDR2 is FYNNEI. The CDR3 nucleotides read TGTGCCAGCAGTGGACTAGCGGTGTTCTTC. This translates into CASSGLAVFF.

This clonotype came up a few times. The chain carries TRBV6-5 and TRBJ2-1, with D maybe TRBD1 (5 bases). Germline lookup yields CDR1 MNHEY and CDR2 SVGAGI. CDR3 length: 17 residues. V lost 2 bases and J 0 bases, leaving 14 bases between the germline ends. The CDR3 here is CASSYLPDKSSYNEQFF. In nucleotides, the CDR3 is TGTGCCAGCAGTTACCTACCGGACAAGTCCTCCTACAATGAGCAGTTCTTC.

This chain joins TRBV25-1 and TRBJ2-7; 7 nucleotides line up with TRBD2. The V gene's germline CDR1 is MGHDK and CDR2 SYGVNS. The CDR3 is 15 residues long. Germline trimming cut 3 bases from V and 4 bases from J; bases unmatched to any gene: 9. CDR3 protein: CASSEAGVSVYEQYF. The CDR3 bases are TGTGCCAGCAGTGAGGCGGGGGTCAGCGTTTACGAGCAGTACTTC.

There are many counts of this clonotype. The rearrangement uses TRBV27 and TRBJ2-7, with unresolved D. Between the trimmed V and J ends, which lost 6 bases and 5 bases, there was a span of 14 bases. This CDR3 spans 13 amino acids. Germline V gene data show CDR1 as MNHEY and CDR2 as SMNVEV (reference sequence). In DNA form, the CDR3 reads TGTGCCAGCAGGCTGGAACCCCACCACGAGCAGTACTTC. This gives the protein CASRLEPHHEQYF.

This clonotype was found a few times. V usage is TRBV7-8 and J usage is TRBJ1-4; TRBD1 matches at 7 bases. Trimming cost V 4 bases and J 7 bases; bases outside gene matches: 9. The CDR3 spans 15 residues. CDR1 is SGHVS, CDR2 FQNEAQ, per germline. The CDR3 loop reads CASSSRGEGVEKLFF. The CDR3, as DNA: TGTGCCAGCAGCTCCAGGGGGGAGGGGGTTGAAAAACTGTTTTTT.

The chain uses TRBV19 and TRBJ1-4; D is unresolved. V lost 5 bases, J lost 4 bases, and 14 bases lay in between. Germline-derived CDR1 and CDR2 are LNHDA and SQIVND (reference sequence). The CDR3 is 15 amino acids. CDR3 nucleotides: TGTGCCAGTAGTGTTAACATGAACCGTAATGAAAAACTGTTTTTT. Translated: CASSVNMNRNEKLFF.

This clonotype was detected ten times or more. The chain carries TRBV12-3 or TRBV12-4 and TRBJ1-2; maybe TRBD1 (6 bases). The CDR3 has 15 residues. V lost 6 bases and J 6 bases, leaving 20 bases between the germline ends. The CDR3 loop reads CASRPGTPGGNGYTF. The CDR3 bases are TGTGCCAGCAGACCCGGGACACCGGGTGGGAATGGCTACACCTTC.

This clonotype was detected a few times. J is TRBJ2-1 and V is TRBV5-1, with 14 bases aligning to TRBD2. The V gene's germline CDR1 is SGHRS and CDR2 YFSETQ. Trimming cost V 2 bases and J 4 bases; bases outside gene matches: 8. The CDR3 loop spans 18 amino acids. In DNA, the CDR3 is TGCGCCAGCAGCTTAATTCCCGGGACTAGCGGGAGTTACAATGAGCAGTTCTTC. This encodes CASSLIPGTSGSYNEQFF.